These T cell receptor beta chains were read from a single sample in a study of OX40 agonist ivuxolimab in advanced cancers. Assay: immunoSEQ multiplex PCR; the TCRdb copy retains only in-frame clones and omits some. The top ten clones hold around 2.5% of a sample with under 100,000 clones, around 83% of them seen once. This specimen was CD4+ or CD8+ T cells sorted from blood, taken in a trial of the OX40 agonist ivuxolimab. Source of these receptors: an adult with an advanced solid tumor such as melanoma, head and neck, liver or kidney cancer. Each CDR3 is given with its conserved first and last residue. D genes are given only for firm matches. Clone size is given for some rows only: seen once, a few or many times, or a class if the clone is expanded.

D: .; V: TRBV28; J: TRBJ1-2; size: .; DNA: TGTGCCAGCAGTTTACGGACGTTCCGAGAGGGCTACACCTTC; CDR3: CASSLRTFREGYTF
D: TRBD1; V: TRBV2; J: TRBJ1-5; size: .; DNA: TGTGCCAGCAGTAGGGGACAGCGAAATCAGCCCCAGCATTTT; CDR3: CASSRGQRNQPQHF
D: .; V: TRBV7-2; J: TRBJ2-7; size: .; DNA: TGTGCCAGCAGCTTACGATGGGGAGACGAGCAGTACTTC; CDR3: CASSLRWGDEQYF
D: TRBD2; V: TRBV4-1; J: TRBJ2-3; size: few; DNA: TGCGCCAGCAGCCAAGCGGGGGGGTGGGCAGATACGCAGTATTTT; CDR3: CASSQAGGWADTQYF
D: TRBD1; V: TRBV27; J: TRBJ2-2; size: .; DNA: TGTGCCAGCAGTTTTTCACCAGGGGGCTCTTCATGGTACGGGGAGCTGTTTTTT; CDR3: CASSFSPGGSSWYGELFF
D: .; V: TRBV21-1; J: TRBJ1-1; size: .; DNA: TGTGCAGGAAGGGGCGAGGAGAACACTGAAGCTTTCTTT; CDR3: CAGRGEENTEAFF
D: .; V: TRBV5-4; J: TRBJ1-6; size: .; DNA: TGTGCCAGCAGCTTGGACGCGGGGGGTCTTGAACCCCTCCACTTT; CDR3: CASSLDAGGLEPLHF
D: .; V: TRBV29-1; J: TRBJ1-2; size: .; DNA: TGCAGCGTCCCCCGGGCAGCCCCTAACTATGGCTACACCTTC; CDR3: CSVPRAAPNYGYTF
D: TRBD1; V: TRBV28; J: TRBJ2-7; size: .; DNA: TGTGCCAGCAGTTTATCGTCCAGGGGGCTCGAGTACTTC; CDR3: CASSLSSRGLEYF
D: .; V: TRBV27; J: TRBJ2-1; size: few; DNA: TGTGCCAGCAGGATGCCCTCGCGTCGGGACTCCTACAATGAGCAGTTCTTC; CDR3: CASRMPSRRDSYNEQFF
D: .; V: TRBV12-2; J: TRBJ2-7; size: .; DNA: TGTGCAAGTCGCTTAGGCCCTCGCAGCGGCCCTGCCTACGAGCAGTACTTC; CDR3: CASRLGPRSGPAYEQYF
D: TRBD1; V: TRBV30; J: TRBJ1-5; size: .; DNA: TGTGCCGTCCGGACAGGGCGAGGACAGCCCCAGCATTTT; CDR3: CAVRTGRGQPQHF
D: .; V: TRBV7-3; J: TRBJ1-2; size: .; DNA: TGTGCCAGCAGCTTAGCCAGCGGAGCTAACTATGGCTACACCTTC; CDR3: CASSLASGANYGYTF
D: .; V: TRBV7-9; J: TRBJ1-2; size: few; DNA: TGTGCCAGCAGCTTAGGGTTTGAGGCGGGTAGCTATGGCTACACCTTC; CDR3: CASSLGFEAGSYGYTF
D: TRBD1; V: TRBV2; J: TRBJ2-7; size: .; DNA: TGTGCCAGCACCTCAGGACAGGGCGCCTTCGAGCAGTACTTC; CDR3: CASTSGQGAFEQYF
D: .; V: TRBV4-3; J: TRBJ1-2; size: .; DNA: TGCGCCAGCAGCCAAGACGTGGGGTATGGCTACACCTTC; CDR3: CASSQDVGYGYTF
D: .; V: TRBV7-3; J: TRBJ2-1; size: .; DNA: TGTGCCAGCAGCTTAACCGCCGTGGGGGGTGAGCAGTTCTTC; CDR3: CASSLTAVGGEQFF
D: .; V: TRBV14; J: TRBJ2-3; size: .; DNA: TGTGCCAGCAGCCAGGGTCAGCGAAGCACAGATACGCAGTATTTT; CDR3: CASSQGQRSTDTQYF
D: TRBD1; V: TRBV5-4; J: TRBJ2-1; size: .; DNA: TGTGCCAGCAGCGATGGACAGGGGTACAATGAGCAGTTCTTC; CDR3: CASSDGQGYNEQFF
D: TRBD1; V: TRBV2; J: TRBJ1-2; size: .; DNA: TGTGCCAGCAGTACCCGACAGGGGTTATATGGCTACACCTTC; CDR3: CASSTRQGLYGYTF
D: .; V: TRBV18; J: TRBJ2-5; size: .; DNA: TGTGCCAGCTCAGGAAATCGAGAGACCCAGTACTTC; CDR3: CASSGNRETQYF
D: TRBD2; V: TRBV5-4; J: TRBJ2-3; size: .; DNA: TGTGCCAGCAGTCAGCGGGGGTCCCCAGATACGCAGTATTTT; CDR3: CASSQRGSPDTQYF
D: TRBD1; V: TRBV5-4; J: TRBJ2-3; size: .; DNA: TGTGCCAGCAGCTTGATAGGGGACAGGGGGCATACGCAGTATTTT; CDR3: CASSLIGDRGHTQYF
D: TRBD2; V: TRBV19; J: TRBJ2-5; size: once; DNA: TGTGCCAGTAGTATCTCAGACCGGACTAGTGCAGAGACCCAGTACTTC; CDR3: CASSISDRTSAETQYF
D: .; V: TRBV20-1; J: TRBJ1-2; size: .; DNA: TGCAGTGCAAACCCGGGCTATGGCTACACCTTC; CDR3: CSANPGYGYTF
D: .; V: TRBV7-3; J: TRBJ1-6; size: .; DNA: TGTGCCAGCAGACACGGACAGCCCAATTCACCCCTCCACTTT; CDR3: CASRHGQPNSPLHF
D: TRBD1; V: TRBV19; J: TRBJ1-1; size: .; DNA: TGTGCCAGTCTGTTGACAGGGGACACTGAAGCTTTCTTT; CDR3: CASLLTGDTEAFF
D: TRBD1; V: TRBV4-2; J: TRBJ1-1; size: .; DNA: TGTGCCAGCAGCCAAGAATCCGGACAGGGAACTGAAGCTTTCTTT; CDR3: CASSQESGQGTEAFF
D: .; V: TRBV11-3; J: TRBJ2-1; size: .; DNA: TGTGCCAGCACCGACACAGCTACCAATGAGCAGTTCTTC; CDR3: CASTDTATNEQFF
D: .; V: TRBV6-5; J: TRBJ2-7; size: .; DNA: TGTGCCAGCAGTTACCCGGGACCGACCACCGGGTACTTC; CDR3: CASSYPGPTTGYF
D: TRBD1; V: TRBV6-6; J: TRBJ1-2; size: .; DNA: TGTGCCAGCAGCCCCCGACAGGGCGGCTACTATGGCTACACCTTC; CDR3: CASSPRQGGYYGYTF
D: .; V: TRBV9; J: TRBJ2-5; size: .; DNA: TGTGCCAGCAGCGTCGGGACGAAACAAGAGACCCAGTACTTC; CDR3: CASSVGTKQETQYF
D: .; V: TRBV10-3; J: TRBJ1-1; size: .; DNA: TGTGCCATCAGCCCACCCCCAGGAGTCAACACTGAAGCTTTCTTT; CDR3: CAISPPPGVNTEAFF
D: .; V: TRBV14; J: TRBJ1-2; size: medium-sized; DNA: TGTGCCAGCAGCCAAGAAACAGGGACCTATGGCTACACCTTC; CDR3: CASSQETGTYGYTF
D: TRBD2; V: TRBV19; J: TRBJ2-3; size: .; DNA: TGTGCCAGTAGTATAGTAGCGGGGTCAGATACGCAGTATTTT; CDR3: CASSIVAGSDTQYF
D: .; V: TRBV5-1; J: TRBJ2-2; size: .; DNA: TGCGCCAGCAGCTTGGGCTCGGGCGCCGGGGAGCTGTTTTTT; CDR3: CASSLGSGAGELFF
D: TRBD1; V: TRBV28; J: TRBJ1-5; size: .; DNA: TGTGCCAGCAGTTTATGGACAGGGTATGGGAGCAATCAGCCCCAGCATTTT; CDR3: CASSLWTGYGSNQPQHF
D: .; V: TRBV7-2; J: TRBJ2-7; size: .; DNA: TGTGCCAGCAGCTCAGCCGGGTCTAGCTCCTACGAGCAGTACTTC; CDR3: CASSSAGSSSYEQYF
D: TRBD1; V: TRBV28; J: TRBJ1-2; size: .; DNA: TGTGCCAGCAGTACCTCCCAGGGGGCGAGGGGCTACACCTTC; CDR3: CASSTSQGARGYTF
D: .; V: TRBV7-2; J: TRBJ2-7; size: .; DNA: TGTGCCAGCAGCTCCCATCGACAGTTCGAGCAGTACTTC; CDR3: CASSSHRQFEQYF
D: TRBD2; V: TRBV6-1; J: TRBJ2-7; size: .; DNA: TGTGCCCACGGGCGGGGGGATTCCTACGAGCAGTACTTC; CDR3: CAHGRGDSYEQYF
D: TRBD2; V: TRBV7-2; J: TRBJ2-5; size: .; DNA: TGTGCCAGCAGCTTAGCGGGACTAGCAGGCGAGACCCAGTACTTC; CDR3: CASSLAGLAGETQYF
D: .; V: TRBV5-1; J: TRBJ1-1; size: .; DNA: TGCGCCAGCAGCTTGAACGGGGGGGCTTTCTTT; CDR3: CASSLNGGAFF